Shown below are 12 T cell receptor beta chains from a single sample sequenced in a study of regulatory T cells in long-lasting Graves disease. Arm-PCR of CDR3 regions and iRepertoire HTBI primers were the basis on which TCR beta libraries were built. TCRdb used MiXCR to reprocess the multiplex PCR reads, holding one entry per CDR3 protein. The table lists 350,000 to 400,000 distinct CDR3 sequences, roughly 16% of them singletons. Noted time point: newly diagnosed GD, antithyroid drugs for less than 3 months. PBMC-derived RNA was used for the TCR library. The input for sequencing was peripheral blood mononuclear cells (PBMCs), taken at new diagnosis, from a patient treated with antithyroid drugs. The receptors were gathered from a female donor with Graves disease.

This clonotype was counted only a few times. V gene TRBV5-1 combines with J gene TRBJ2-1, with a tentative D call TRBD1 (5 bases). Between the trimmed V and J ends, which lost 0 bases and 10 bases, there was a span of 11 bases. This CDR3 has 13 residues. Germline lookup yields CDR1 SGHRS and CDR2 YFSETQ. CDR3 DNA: TGCGCCAGCAGCTTGGAAGGGGCCGCAGAGCAGTTCTTC. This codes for CASSLEGAAEQFF.

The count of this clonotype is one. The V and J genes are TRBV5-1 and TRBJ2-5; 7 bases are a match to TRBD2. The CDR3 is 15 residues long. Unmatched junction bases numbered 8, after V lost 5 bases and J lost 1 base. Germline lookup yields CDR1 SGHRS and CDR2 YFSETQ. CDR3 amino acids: CASRYGGGGQETQYF. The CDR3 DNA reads TGCGCCAGCAGATATGGTGGGGGGGGCCAAGAGACCCAGTACTTC. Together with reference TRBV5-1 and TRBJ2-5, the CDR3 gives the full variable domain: KAGVTQTPRYLIKTRGQQVTLSCSPISGHRSVSWYQQTPGQGLQFLFEYFSETQRNKGNFPGRFSGRQFSNSRSEMNVSTLELGDSALYLCASRYGGGGQETQYFGPGTRLLVL.

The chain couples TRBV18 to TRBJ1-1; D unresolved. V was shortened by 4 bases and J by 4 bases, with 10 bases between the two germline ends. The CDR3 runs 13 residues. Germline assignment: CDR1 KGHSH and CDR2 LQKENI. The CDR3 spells CASSQGWSTEAFF. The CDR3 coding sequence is TGTGCCAGCTCACAAGGGTGGAGCACTGAAGCTTTCTTT.

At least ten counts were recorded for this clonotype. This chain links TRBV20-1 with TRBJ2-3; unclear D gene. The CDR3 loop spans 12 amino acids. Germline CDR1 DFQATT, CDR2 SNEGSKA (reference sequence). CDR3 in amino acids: CSAETSTDTQYF. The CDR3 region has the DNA TGCAGCGCTGAAACTAGCACAGATACGCAGTATTTT.

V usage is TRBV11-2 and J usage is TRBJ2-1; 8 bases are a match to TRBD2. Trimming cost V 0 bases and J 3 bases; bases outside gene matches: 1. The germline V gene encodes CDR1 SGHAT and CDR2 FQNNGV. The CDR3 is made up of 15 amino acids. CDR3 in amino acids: CASSLERGGYNEQFF. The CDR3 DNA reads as TGTGCCAGCAGCTTAGAACGGGGGGGCTACAATGAGCAGTTCTTC.

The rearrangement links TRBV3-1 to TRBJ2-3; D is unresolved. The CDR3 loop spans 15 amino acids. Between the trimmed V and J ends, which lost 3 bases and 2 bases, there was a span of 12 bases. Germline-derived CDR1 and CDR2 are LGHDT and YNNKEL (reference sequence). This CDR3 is CASSQAPRNTDTQYF. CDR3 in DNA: TGTGCCAGCAGCCAGGCCCCGAGGAACACAGATACGCAGTATTTT.

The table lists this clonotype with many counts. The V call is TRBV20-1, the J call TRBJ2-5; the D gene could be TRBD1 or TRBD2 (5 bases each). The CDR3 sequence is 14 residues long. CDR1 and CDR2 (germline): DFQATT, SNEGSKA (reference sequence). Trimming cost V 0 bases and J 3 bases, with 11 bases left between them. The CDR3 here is CSARDRDGKETQYF. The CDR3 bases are TGCAGTGCTAGAGACCGGGACGGAAAAGAGACCCAGTACTTC.

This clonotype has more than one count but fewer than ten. CDR3 residues: CASSGRATGELFF. Written as DNA, the CDR3 is TGTGCCAGCAGTGGCAGGGCGACCGGGGAGCTGTTTTTT. The V call is TRBV27, the J call TRBJ2-2; perhaps TRBD1 as D (5 bases). Trimming removed 5 bases at V and 5 bases at J, with 9 bases between. The CDR3 consists of 13 residues. Germline V CDR1 and CDR2: MNHEY, SMNVEV (reference sequence).

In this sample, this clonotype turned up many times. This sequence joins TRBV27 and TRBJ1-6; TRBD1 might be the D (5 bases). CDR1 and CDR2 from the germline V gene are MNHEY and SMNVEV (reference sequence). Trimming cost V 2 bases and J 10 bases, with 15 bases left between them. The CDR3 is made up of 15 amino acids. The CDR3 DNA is TGTGCCAGCAGTTTACGGGGGATAGGAGGCTCACCCCTCCACTTT. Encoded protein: CASSLRGIGGSPLHF.

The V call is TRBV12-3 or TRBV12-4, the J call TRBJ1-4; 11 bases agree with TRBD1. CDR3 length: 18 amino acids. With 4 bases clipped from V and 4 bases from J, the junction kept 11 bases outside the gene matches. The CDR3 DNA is TGTGCCAGCAGTTCCTGGGAGGACAGGGGGCAGGGTAATGAAAAACTGTTTTTT. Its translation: CASSSWEDRGQGNEKLFF.

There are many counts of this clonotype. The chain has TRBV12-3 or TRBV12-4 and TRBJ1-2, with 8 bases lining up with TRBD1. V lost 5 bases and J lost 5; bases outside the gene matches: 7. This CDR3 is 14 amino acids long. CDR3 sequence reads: CASSPRTGTYGYTF. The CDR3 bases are TGTGCCAGCAGTCCGCGGACAGGGACTTATGGCTACACCTTC.

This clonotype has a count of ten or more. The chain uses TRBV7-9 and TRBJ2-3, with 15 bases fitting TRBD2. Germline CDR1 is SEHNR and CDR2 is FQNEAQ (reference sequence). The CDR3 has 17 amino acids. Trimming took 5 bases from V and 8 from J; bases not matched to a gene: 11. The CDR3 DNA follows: TGTGCCAGCAGCACCGGGACTAGCGGGGGGCGGGCTGGTACGCAGTATTTT. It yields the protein CASSTGTSGGRAGTQYF. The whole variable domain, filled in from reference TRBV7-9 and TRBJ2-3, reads DTGVSQNPRHKITKRGQNVTFRCDPISEHNRLYWYRQTLGQGPEFLTYFQNEAQLEKSRLLSDRFSAERPKGSFSTLEIQRTEQGDSAMYLCASSTGTSGGRAGTQYFGPGTRLTVL.